The source of this T cell receptor beta chain is a study of vaccination and CD4 T cells after COVID-19. Study in general: A median of 72 days (range 14 to 241) separated dose two from the taking of post-vaccine samples.

Comments on this clonotype: Its target is not known.

Overall study findings and caveats: Looking at convalescent patients, 304 of their 307 vaccine-specific clones were spike mono-reactive. The study found median SARS-CoV-2-reactive clonotypes rising from around 20 to 38, not significantly.

Specified treatment: approximately 11-day PBMC culture with coronavirus spike peptide pools or control peptides (ViraFEST assay). V lost 2 bases and J lost 0, with 14 bases in between. CDR1 is MDHEN, CDR2 SYDVKM, per germline. CDR3 length: 18 amino acids. Cultured CD4+ T cells had their DNA profiled by the Oncomine TCR Beta short-read assay. DNA came from CD4+ T cells after culture. TCRdb analysed the PCR reads with MiXCR anew, one entry per CDR3 protein. The sample yields roughly 11,000 distinct CDR3 sequences, around three fifths seen once. Sequenced material: CD4+ T cells from blood, cultured in vitro. The chain joins TRBV28 to TRBJ2-6; D gene uncertain. This clonotype was sampled from a human donor who had recovered from COVID-19. CDR3: CASSLVGSSSSGANVLTF. Written as DNA, the CDR3 is TGTGCCAGCAGTTTAGTGGGTTCCTCAAGCTCTGGGGCCAACGTCCTGACTTTC. The variable domain in full, completed from reference TRBV28 and TRBJ2-6, reads DVKVTQSSRYLVKRTGEKVFLECVQDMDHENMFWYRQDPGLGLRLIYFSYDVKMKEKGDIPEGYSVSREKKERFSLILESASTNQTSMYLCASSLVGSSSSGANVLTFGAGSRLTVL.